The T cell receptor (beta chain) under discussion was sequenced for a study of blood T cell repertoires in COVID-19. Method: immunoSEQ multiplex PCR; TCRdb's copy keeps in-frame clones and lacks some. The sample yields about 240,000 clones, roughly four fifths seen once. The CDR3 sequence is 15 residues long. The germline CDR1 and CDR2 sequences are LGHNA and YSLEER. V dropped 4 bases and J dropped 0 bases, with 10 bases sitting between them. Sequenced sample: peripheral blood. The chain couples TRBV4-3 to TRBJ2-1; D may be TRBD2 (6 bases). This sequence originates from a woman aged 70 to 79 with acute or convalescent COVID-19. DNA for the CDR3: TGCGCCAGCAGCCCGGGACTTAGCTCCTACAATGAGCAGTTCTTC. It yields the protein CASSPGLSSYNEQFF.